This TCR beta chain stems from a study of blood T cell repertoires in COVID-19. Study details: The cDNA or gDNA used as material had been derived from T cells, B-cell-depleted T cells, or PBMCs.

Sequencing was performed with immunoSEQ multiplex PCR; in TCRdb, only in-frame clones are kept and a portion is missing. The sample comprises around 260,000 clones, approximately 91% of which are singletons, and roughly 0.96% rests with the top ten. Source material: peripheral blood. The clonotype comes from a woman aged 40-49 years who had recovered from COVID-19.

The CDR3 loop is CASSPAIPLAGEGYEQYF. In DNA, the CDR3 is TGTGCCAGCAGCCCCGCGATCCCCCTAGCGGGAGAGGGCTACGAGCAGTACTTC. This chain connects TRBV7-9 to TRBJ2-7, with 10 bases lining up with TRBD2. This CDR3 spans 18 amino acids. CDR1 and CDR2 (germline): SEHNR, FQNEAQ (reference sequence). V shed 5 bases, J shed 3 bases, and the junction held 16 bases outside the gene matches. Filled out from reference TRBV7-9 and TRBJ2-7, the complete variable domain reads DTGVSQNPRHKITKRGQNVTFRCDPISEHNRLYWYRQTLGQGPEFLTYFQNEAQLEKSRLLSDRFSAERPKGSFSTLEIQRTEQGDSAMYLCASSPAIPLAGEGYEQYFGPGTRLTVT.